This T cell receptor beta chain is from a study of regulatory T cells in long-lasting Graves disease. For the study at large: Patients with persistent Graves' disease had over 5 years of antithyroid drugs and persistent TSH receptor antibodies.

Study conclusions and caveats: The study found TRBV28, TRBJ1-2 and TRBJ2-5 favored in persistent disease.

This CDR3 is built from 13 residues. The ends were cut back, 5 bases at V and 0 bases at J, with 8 bases in the middle. Germline V CDR1 and CDR2: MDHEN, SYDVKM. The TCR beta library used iRepertoire HTBI primers with Arm-PCR amplification of CDR3. TCRdb re-derived calls from the multiplex PCR reads in MiXCR, one entry per CDR3 protein. The data hold a few hundred thousand distinct CDR3 sequences, with about a fifth observed a single time. This clonotype has ten or more counts. Its cognate antigen is unknown. Time point reported: persistent/refractory GD, antithyroid drugs over 5 years with positive TRAb. Following extraction of RNA from PBMCs, that RNA was used to make the TCR library.

The chain carries TRBV28 and TRBJ2-7; D is unresolved. The TCR comes from a female donor with Graves disease. This specimen consisted of peripheral blood mononuclear cells (PBMCs), obtained when the disease was refractory, from a patient treated with antithyroid drugs. CDR3 sequence (DNA): TGTGCCAGCAGTACATGGAGCTCCTACGAGCAGTACTTC. It yields the protein CASSTWSSYEQYF.